Listed below are T cell receptor beta chains from one sample, sequenced in a study of CD8 T cells in Susac syndrome. MiXCR was run by TCRdb on the immunoSEQ multiplex PCR reads, yielding one entry per CDR3 protein. Of over 100,000 distinct CDR3 sequences listed, 96% are singletons. Sequenced input: CD4+ T cells from PBMCs. The receptors originated from a human donor with Susac syndrome. Each CDR3 is given with its conserved first and last residue. A D gene is named only where the DNA matches it firmly. Clone size is shown for a subset of rows, as once, few, many or a class of expanded clone.

j_call v_call clone_size d_call cdr3_aa cdr3_nt
TRBJ2-3 TRBV20-1 . TRBD2 CSARSGRTDTQYF TGCAGTGCTAGAAGCGGGAGAACAGATACGCAGTATTTT
TRBJ2-3 TRBV11-1 . . CASSLEGDHTDTQYF TGTGCCAGCAGCCTCGAGGGGGACCACACAGATACGCAGTATTTT
TRBJ2-1 TRBV15 . . CATSRDRGLNEQFF TGTGCCACCAGCAGAGATCGAGGGCTAAATGAGCAGTTCTTC
TRBJ2-1 TRBV30 . . CAWTEYNEQFF TGTGCCTGGACAGAGTACAATGAGCAGTTCTTC
TRBJ2-2 TRBV5-4 . TRBD1 CASRWTGTGFGGELFF TGTGCCAGCAGGTGGACCGGGACAGGGTTCGGCGGGGAGCTGTTTTTT
TRBJ2-1 TRBV29-1 . . CSVTFGANSYNEQFF TGCAGCGTTACCTTTGGGGCGAACTCCTACAATGAGCAGTTCTTC
TRBJ2-3 TRBV5-1 . TRBD2 CASSLGGRAFGDTQYF TGCGCCAGCAGCTTGGGAGGGAGGGCCTTTGGAGATACGCAGTATTTT
TRBJ2-1 TRBV6-6 . TRBD2 CASSLGGTSVNEQFF TGTGCCAGCAGTTTGGGGGGGACTAGCGTGAATGAGCAGTTCTTC
TRBJ2-2 TRBV19 . . CASRDTGELFF TGTGCCAGCCGGGACACCGGGGAGCTGTTTTTT
TRBJ2-1 TRBV29-1 . TRBD2 CSVDVPSGFYNEQFF TGCAGCGTTGACGTGCCTAGCGGATTTTACAATGAGCAGTTCTTC
TRBJ1-1 TRBV3-1 once . CASSLGIRGNTEAFF TGTGCCAGCAGCCTTGGGATCAGGGGGAACACTGAAGCTTTCTTT
TRBJ2-3 TRBV2 . TRBD2 CASSRSGRTDTQYF TGTGCCAGCAGTCGTAGCGGGAGGACAGATACGCAGTATTTT
TRBJ2-1 TRBV11-2 . TRBD1 CASSRDRINEQFF TGTGCCAGCAGCCGGGACAGGATTAATGAGCAGTTCTTC
TRBJ2-7 TRBV12-3/TRBV12-4 . TRBD2 CASRSGRAYEQYF TGTGCCAGCAGGAGCGGGAGGGCCTACGAGCAGTACTTC
TRBJ1-2 TRBV5-5 . . CASSLGKTNYGYTF TGTGCCAGCAGCTTGGGCAAAACTAACTATGGCTACACCTTC
TRBJ2-2 TRBV5-6 . . CASSPRLTGELFF TGTGCCAGCAGCCCCCGGTTGACCGGGGAGCTGTTTTTT
TRBJ2-4 TRBV28 once TRBD2 CASTPWGGEQNIQYF TGTGCCAGCACCCCTTGGGGGGGGGAACAAAACATTCAGTACTTC
TRBJ2-4 TRBV13 . . CASSSSTRRGTDIQYF TGTGCCAGCAGCTCATCGACAAGACGAGGGACCGACATTCAGTACTTC
TRBJ2-3 TRBV3-1 . . CASSQGSRRWADTQYF TGTGCCAGCAGCCAAGGGTCCCGGAGATGGGCAGATACGCAGTATTTT
TRBJ2-3 TRBV29-1 . . CSAWDRLAADTQYF TGCAGCGCCTGGGACCGACTCGCGGCAGATACGCAGTATTTT
TRBJ1-2 TRBV30 . . CAWSGTLDYGYTF TGTGCCTGGAGTGGGACTCTGGACTATGGCTACACCTTC
TRBJ2-2 TRBV28 . . CASTPTARNTGELFF TGTGCCAGCACCCCCACAGCCCGAAACACCGGGGAGCTGTTTTTT
TRBJ1-2 TRBV29-1 . . CSVGRGTRYGYTF TGCAGCGTGGGACGGGGCACCCGCTATGGCTACACCTTC
TRBJ1-2 TRBV20-1 once . CSVQTTNYGYTF TGCAGTGTCCAGACAACGAACTATGGCTACACCTTC
TRBJ2-1 TRBV7-2 . . CASSVKLNEQFF TGTGCCAGCAGCGTCAAGCTTAATGAGCAGTTCTTC
TRBJ1-2 TRBV30 . . CACAEGENYGYTF TGTGCCTGCGCAGAAGGTGAGAACTATGGCTACACCTTC
TRBJ1-5 TRBV10-3 . TRBD1 CAISTQGWDQPQHF TGTGCCATCAGTACACAGGGGTGGGATCAGCCCCAGCATTTT
TRBJ2-5 TRBV5-4 . . CASSLEASSETQYF TGTGCCAGCAGCTTGGAGGCTAGCTCAGAGACCCAGTACTTC
TRBJ2-5 TRBV29-1 . . CSGLRGGETQYF TGCAGCGGACTCCGGGGAGGCGAGACCCAGTACTTC
TRBJ2-7 TRBV29-1 . TRBD2 CSVRERELKDEQYF TGCAGCGTCCGAGAGCGGGAGCTGAAGGACGAGCAGTACTTC
TRBJ2-3 TRBV7-2 . . CASSSSGGPSNTQYF TGTGCCAGCAGCTCATCAGGTGGCCCGTCAAATACGCAGTATTTT
TRBJ2-1 TRBV29-1 . . CSALGLSSYNEQFF TGCAGCGCCCTGGGGCTGAGCTCCTACAATGAGCAGTTCTTC
TRBJ2-1 TRBV14 . . CASSQDVRRGYNEQFF TGTGCCAGCAGCCAAGATGTGCGGAGGGGATACAATGAGCAGTTCTTC
TRBJ2-7 TRBV12-3/TRBV12-4 . . CASSLIGQAYEQYF TGTGCCAGCAGTTTGATCGGTCAGGCCTACGAGCAGTACTTC
TRBJ2-1 TRBV2 . TRBD2 CASGGSSGTQREQFF TGTGCCAGCGGAGGGTCAAGCGGGACCCAGCGTGAGCAGTTCTTC
TRBJ2-1 TRBV9 . TRBD2 CASSVVLADNEQFF TGTGCCAGCAGCGTAGTACTAGCGGACAATGAGCAGTTCTTC
TRBJ2-2 TRBV20-1 once TRBD1 CSAAGGANTGELFF TGCAGTGCTGCAGGGGGAGCGAACACCGGGGAGCTGTTTTTT
TRBJ2-3 TRBV18 . TRBD2 CASSRPSGATDTQYF TGTGCCAGCTCACGGCCTAGCGGGGCCACAGATACGCAGTATTTT
TRBJ1-2 TRBV29-1 . . CSVEDQRGVYGYTF TGCAGCGTTGAAGATCAAAGGGGGGTCTATGGCTACACCTTC
TRBJ1-1 TRBV27 . TRBD1 CASSLDRGRNTEAFF TGTGCCAGCAGTTTGGACAGGGGCAGGAACACTGAAGCTTTCTTT
TRBJ2-7 TRBV7-9 . . CASSGEILSYEQYF TGTGCCAGCAGCGGCGAGATCTTAAGCTACGAGCAGTACTTC
TRBJ1-1 TRBV12-3/TRBV12-4 . . CASSPYGNTEAFF TGTGCCAGCAGTCCCTATGGGAACACTGAAGCTTTCTTT
TRBJ2-5 TRBV25-1 . . CASSANRVQETQYF TGTGCCAGCAGTGCAAACAGGGTACAAGAGACCCAGTACTTC
TRBJ2-1 TRBV7-2 . TRBD2 CASSRTSGRTFGNEQFF TGTGCCAGCAGCCGGACTAGCGGGAGGACCTTTGGCAATGAGCAGTTCTTC
TRBJ2-3 TRBV3-1 . . CASSQDPLMAPDTQYF TGTGCCAGCAGCCAAGATCCCTTGATGGCGCCAGATACGCAGTATTTT
TRBJ2-5 TRBV5-1 . . CASSFGAAQETQYF TGCGCCAGCAGCTTTGGGGCTGCCCAAGAGACCCAGTACTTC